The text below deals with one TCR beta chain. Produced via immunoSEQ multiplex PCR; TCRdb's table is partial and in-frame only. The sample holds 350,000 to 450,000 clones, approximately 90% seen once. These data are taken from a study of blood T cell repertoires in COVID-19. CDR3 length: 15 residues. Germline V gives CDR1 KGHSH, CDR2 LQKENI. V was shortened by 0 bases and J by 0 bases, with 8 bases between the two germline ends. The chain joins TRBV18 to TRBJ1-1, with D uncertain. The sequence derives from a woman aged 40 to 50 who had been exposed to COVID-19. Sequencing input: PBMCs or T cells enriched from blood (not recorded which). CDR3 sequence reads: CASSPPTGMNTEAFF. DNA of the CDR3: TGTGCCAGCTCACCACCGACGGGTATGAACACTGAAGCTTTCTTT.